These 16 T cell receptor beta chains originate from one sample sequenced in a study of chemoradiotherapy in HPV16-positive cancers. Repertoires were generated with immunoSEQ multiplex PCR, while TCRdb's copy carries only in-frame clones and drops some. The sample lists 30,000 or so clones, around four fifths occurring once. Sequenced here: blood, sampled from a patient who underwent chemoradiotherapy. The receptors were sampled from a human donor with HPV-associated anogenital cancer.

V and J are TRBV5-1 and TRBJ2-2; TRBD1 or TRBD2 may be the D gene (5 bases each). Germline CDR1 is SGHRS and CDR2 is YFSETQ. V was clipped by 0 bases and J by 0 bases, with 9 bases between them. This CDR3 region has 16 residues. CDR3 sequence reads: CASSLAGPSNTGELFF. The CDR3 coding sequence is TGCGCCAGCAGCTTGGCGGGGCCCTCGAACACCGGGGAGCTGTTTTTT.

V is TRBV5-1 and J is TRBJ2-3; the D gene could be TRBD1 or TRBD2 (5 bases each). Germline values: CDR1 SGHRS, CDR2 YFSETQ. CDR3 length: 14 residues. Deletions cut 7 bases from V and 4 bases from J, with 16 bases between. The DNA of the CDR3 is TGCGCCAGCCTAATTGGGGGACCGGCAGATACGCAGTATTTT. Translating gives CASLIGGPADTQYF.

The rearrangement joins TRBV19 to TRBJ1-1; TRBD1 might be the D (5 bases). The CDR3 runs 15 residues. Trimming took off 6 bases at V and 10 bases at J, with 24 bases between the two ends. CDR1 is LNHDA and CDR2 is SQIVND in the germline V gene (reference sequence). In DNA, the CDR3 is TGTGCCAGTAGCAACTCCCTTCCCCGGGACGAGGGAGCTTTCTTT. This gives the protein CASSNSLPRDEGAFF. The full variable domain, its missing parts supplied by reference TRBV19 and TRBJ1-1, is DGGITQSPKYLFRKEGQNVTLSCEQNLNHDAMYWYRQDPGQGLRLIYYSQIVNDFQKGDIAEGYSVSREKKESFPLTVTSAQKNPTAFYLCASSNSLPRDEGAFFGQGTRLTVV.

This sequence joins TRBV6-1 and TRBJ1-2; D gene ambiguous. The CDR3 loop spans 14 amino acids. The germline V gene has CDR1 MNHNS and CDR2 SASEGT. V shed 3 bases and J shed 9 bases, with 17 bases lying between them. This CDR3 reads CASSDPAQAGSYTF. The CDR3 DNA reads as TGTGCCAGCAGTGATCCAGCCCAAGCTGGGAGCTACACCTTC.

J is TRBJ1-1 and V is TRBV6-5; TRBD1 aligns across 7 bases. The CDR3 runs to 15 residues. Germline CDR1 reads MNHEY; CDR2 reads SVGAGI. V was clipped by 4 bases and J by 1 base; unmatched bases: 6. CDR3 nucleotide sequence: TGTGCCAGCAGTTCAATAGGGGGCGGGAACACTGAAGCTTTCTTT. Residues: CASSSIGGGNTEAFF.

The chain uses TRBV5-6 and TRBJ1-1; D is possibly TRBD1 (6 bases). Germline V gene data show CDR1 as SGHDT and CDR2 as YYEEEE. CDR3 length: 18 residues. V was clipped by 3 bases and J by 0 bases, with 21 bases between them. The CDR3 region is CASSWYTGTTFMNTEAFF. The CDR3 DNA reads TGTGCCAGCAGCTGGTACACCGGGACAACGTTCATGAACACTGAAGCTTTCTTT.

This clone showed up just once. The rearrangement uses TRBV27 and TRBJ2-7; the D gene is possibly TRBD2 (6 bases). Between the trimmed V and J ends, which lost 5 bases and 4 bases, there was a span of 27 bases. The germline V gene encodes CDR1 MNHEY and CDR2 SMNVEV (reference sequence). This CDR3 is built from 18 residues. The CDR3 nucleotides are TGTGCCAGCAGTCGGGAACCTCCAAGCGGGTCGTCCTTTTACGAGCAGTACTTC. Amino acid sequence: CASSREPPSGSSFYEQYF.

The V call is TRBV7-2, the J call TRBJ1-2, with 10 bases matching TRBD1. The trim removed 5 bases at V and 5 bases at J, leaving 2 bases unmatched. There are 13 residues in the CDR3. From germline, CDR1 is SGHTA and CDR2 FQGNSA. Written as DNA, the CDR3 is TGTGCCAGCAGCCCGGGACAGGGGTATGGCTACACCTTC. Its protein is CASSPGQGYGYTF.

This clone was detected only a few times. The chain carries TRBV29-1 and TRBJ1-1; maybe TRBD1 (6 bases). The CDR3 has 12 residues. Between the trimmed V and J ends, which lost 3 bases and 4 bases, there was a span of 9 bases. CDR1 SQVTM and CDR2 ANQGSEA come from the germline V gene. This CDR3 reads CSVDPGVTEAFF. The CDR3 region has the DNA TGCAGCGTTGATCCAGGGGTCACTGAAGCTTTCTTT.

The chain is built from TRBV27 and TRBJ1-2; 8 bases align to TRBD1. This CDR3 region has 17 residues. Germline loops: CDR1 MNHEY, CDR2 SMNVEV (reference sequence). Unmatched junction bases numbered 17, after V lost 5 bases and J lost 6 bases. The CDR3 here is CASSPSALFRGRNGYTF. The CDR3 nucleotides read TGTGCCAGCAGTCCGAGCGCCTTATTCAGGGGGCGGAATGGCTACACCTTC.

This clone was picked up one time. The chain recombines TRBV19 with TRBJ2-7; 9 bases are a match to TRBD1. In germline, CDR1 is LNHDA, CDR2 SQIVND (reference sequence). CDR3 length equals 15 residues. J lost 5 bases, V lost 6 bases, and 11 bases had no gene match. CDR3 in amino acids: CASRATGQGHHEQYF. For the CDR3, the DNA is TGTGCCAGTAGGGCCACGGGACAGGGTCACCACGAGCAGTACTTC.

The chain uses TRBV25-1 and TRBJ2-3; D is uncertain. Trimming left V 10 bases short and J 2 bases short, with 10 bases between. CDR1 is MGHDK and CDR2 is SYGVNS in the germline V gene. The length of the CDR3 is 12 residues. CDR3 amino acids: CATRWDTDTQYF. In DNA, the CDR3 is TGTGCCACCCGTTGGGACACAGATACGCAGTATTTT.

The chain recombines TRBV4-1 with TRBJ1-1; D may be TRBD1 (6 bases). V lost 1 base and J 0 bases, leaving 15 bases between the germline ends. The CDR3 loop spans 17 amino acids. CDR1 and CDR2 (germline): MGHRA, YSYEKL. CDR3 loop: CASSQVLRGGLNTEAFF. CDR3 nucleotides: TGCGCCAGCAGCCAAGTGCTGAGGGGGGGGTTGAACACTGAAGCTTTCTTT.

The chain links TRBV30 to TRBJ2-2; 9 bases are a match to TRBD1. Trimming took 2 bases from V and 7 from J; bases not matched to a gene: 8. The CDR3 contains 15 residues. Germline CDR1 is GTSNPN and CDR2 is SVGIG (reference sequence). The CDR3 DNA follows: TGTGCCTGGAGTCCTCGGACAGGGGCCGGCGGGGAGCTGTTTTTT. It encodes CAWSPRTGAGGELFF.

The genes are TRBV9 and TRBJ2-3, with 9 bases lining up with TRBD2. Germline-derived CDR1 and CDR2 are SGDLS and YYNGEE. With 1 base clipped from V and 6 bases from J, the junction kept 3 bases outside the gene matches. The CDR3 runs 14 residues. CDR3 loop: CASSVPAGGDTQYF. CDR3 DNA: TGTGCCAGCAGCGTACCCGCGGGGGGGGATACGCAGTATTTT.

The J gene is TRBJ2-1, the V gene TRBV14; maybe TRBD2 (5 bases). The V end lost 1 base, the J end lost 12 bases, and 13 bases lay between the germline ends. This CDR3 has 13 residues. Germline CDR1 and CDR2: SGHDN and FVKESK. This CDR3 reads CASSQGRGNLQFF. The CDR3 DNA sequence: TGTGCCAGCAGCCAAGGCCGAGGGAATTTGCAGTTCTTC.